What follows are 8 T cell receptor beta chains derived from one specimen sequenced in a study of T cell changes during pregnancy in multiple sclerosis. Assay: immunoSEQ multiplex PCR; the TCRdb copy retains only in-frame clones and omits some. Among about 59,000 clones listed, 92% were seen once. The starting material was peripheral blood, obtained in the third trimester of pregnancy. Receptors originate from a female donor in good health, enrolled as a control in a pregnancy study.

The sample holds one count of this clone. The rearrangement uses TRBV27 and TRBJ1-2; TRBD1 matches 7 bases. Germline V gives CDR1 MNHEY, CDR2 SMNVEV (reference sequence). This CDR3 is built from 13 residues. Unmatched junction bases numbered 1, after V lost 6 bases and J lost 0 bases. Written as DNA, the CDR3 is TGTGCCAGCAGCACAGGGGCTAACTATGGCTACACCTTC. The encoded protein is CASSTGANYGYTF.

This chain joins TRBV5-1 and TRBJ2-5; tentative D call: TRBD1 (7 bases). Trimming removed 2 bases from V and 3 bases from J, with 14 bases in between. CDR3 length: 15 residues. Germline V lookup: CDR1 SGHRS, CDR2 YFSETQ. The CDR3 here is CASSLLTGTEETQYF. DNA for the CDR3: TGCGCCAGCAGCTTACTGACAGGGACTGAAGAGACCCAGTACTTC.

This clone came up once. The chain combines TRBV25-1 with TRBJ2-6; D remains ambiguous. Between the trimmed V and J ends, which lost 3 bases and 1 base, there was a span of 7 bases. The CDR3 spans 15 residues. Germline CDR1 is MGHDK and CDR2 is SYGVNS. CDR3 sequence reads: CASSDGPSGANVLTF. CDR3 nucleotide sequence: TGTGCCAGCAGTGATGGGCCTTCTGGGGCCAACGTCCTGACTTTC.

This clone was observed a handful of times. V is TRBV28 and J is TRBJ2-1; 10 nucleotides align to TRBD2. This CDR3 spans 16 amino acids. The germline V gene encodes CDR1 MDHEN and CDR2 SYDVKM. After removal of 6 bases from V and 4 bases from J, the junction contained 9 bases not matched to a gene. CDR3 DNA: TGTGCCAGCAGGACTGCTAGCGGGAGTAGTTACAATGAGCAGTTCTTC. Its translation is CASRTASGSSYNEQFF. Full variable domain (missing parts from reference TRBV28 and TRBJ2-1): DVKVTQSSRYLVKRTGEKVFLECVQDMDHENMFWYRQDPGLGLRLIYFSYDVKMKEKGDIPEGYSVSREKKERFSLILESASTNQTSMYLCASRTASGSSYNEQFFGPGTRLTVL.

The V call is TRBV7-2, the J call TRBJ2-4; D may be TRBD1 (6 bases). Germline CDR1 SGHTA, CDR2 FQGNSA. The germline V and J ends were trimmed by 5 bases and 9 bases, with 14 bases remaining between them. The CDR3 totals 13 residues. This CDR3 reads CASSTQGRGIQYF. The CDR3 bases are TGTGCCAGCAGCACACAGGGAAGAGGCATTCAGTACTTC.

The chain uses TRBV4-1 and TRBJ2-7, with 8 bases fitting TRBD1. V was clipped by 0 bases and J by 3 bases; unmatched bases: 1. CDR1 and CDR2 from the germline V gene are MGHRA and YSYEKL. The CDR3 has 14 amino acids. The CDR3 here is CASSQEGQDYEQYF. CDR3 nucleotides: TGCGCCAGCAGCCAAGAGGGACAGGACTACGAGCAGTACTTC.

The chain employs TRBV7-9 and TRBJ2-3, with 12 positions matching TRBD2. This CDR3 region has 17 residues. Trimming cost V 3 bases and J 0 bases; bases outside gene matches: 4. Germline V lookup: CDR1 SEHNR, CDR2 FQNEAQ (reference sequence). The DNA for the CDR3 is TGTGCCAGCAGCTTCCCTAGCGGGAGGGAGAGCACAGATACGCAGTATTTT. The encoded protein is CASSFPSGRESTDTQYF.

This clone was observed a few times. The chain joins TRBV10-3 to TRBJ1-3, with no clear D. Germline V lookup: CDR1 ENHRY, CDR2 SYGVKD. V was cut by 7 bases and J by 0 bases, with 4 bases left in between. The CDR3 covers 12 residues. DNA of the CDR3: TGTGCCATCACAGGCTCTGGAAACACCATATATTTT. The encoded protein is CAITGSGNTIYF.